These 16 T cell receptor beta chains were all obtained from the same sample, sequenced in a study of blood T cell repertoires in COVID-19. Clones were sequenced by immunoSEQ multiplex PCR, and TCRdb holds only the in-frame ones, with some missing. Of some 110,000 clones listed, about 70% are singletons. Sequencing used peripheral blood. The receptors were gathered from a man older than 75 with COVID-19, enrolled during active disease.

The gene calls are TRBV4-2 and TRBJ2-1; TRBD2 is a possible D gene (5 bases). The V end lost 1 base, the J end lost 3 bases, and 13 bases lay between the germline ends. From germline, CDR1 is LGHNA and CDR2 YNFKEQ. The CDR3 extends over 16 amino acids. The CDR3, as DNA: TGTGCCAGCAGCCAAGTTGAGCGGATGGTCTACAATGAGCAGTTCTTC. It codes for CASSQVERMVYNEQFF.

V usage is TRBV15 and J usage is TRBJ2-7; 11 nucleotides agree with TRBD1. In germline, CDR1 is LNHNV, CDR2 YYDKDF (reference sequence). CDR3 length: 16 residues. J gave up 4 bases and V 5 bases, and 10 bases lay outside the gene matches. The CDR3 DNA reads as TGTGCCACCAGCGGGATCAGGACAGGGGGCGGGTACGAGCAGTACTTC. This codes for CATSGIRTGGGYEQYF.

Written as DNA, the CDR3 is TGTGCCAGCAGTAAAACAGGGGCGGAAGAGACCCAGTACTTC. It translates to CASSKTGAEETQYF. The chain carries TRBV3-1 (or the pseudogene TRBV3-2) and TRBJ2-5; 7 nucleotides align to TRBD1. V shed 6 bases and J 3 bases; nucleotides not matched to a gene: 7. The CDR3 totals 14 residues. In germline, CDR1 is LGHDT, CDR2 YNNKEL (reference sequence).

This chain joins TRBV27 and TRBJ2-7; 10 bases agree with TRBD1. CDR1 and CDR2 (germline): MNHEY, SMNVEV (reference sequence). Trimming took 4 bases from V and 6 from J; bases not matched to a gene: 3. The CDR3 contains 13 residues. Written as DNA, the CDR3 is TGTGCCAGCAGTTCCGGGACAGGGGCCGAGCAGTACTTC. It encodes CASSSGTGAEQYF.

This clone was seen only a few times. The CDR3 is CASSPDRGLGYTF. The CDR3 DNA follows: TGTGCCAGCAGCCCCGACAGGGGGCTTGGCTACACCTTC. The chain employs TRBV3-1 (or the pseudogene TRBV3-2) and TRBJ1-2, with 10 bases fitting TRBD1. J gave up 7 bases and V 4 bases, and 3 bases lay outside the gene matches. The CDR3 covers 13 residues. CDR1 LGHDT and CDR2 YNNKEL come from the germline V gene (reference sequence).

The chain's CDR3 is CASSPSGAGGDTQYF. The CDR3 DNA is TGTGCCAGCAGCCCCAGTGGGGCCGGGGGAGATACGCAGTATTTT. V is TRBV28 and J is TRBJ2-3; perhaps TRBD2 as D (6 bases). Trimming cost V 6 bases and J 5 bases, with 18 bases left between them. The CDR3 contains 15 residues. Germline V gene data show CDR1 as MDHEN and CDR2 as SYDVKM.

The CDR3 here is CASSSFLDSGRYNEQFF. The CDR3 DNA follows: TGTGCCAGCAGTTCCTTCCTTGATAGCGGGCGGTACAATGAGCAGTTCTTC. V usage is TRBV28 and J usage is TRBJ2-1; 7 bases align to TRBD2. V dropped 4 bases and J dropped 4; count of bases not matched to a gene: 13. The germline CDR1 and CDR2 sequences are MDHEN and SYDVKM. The CDR3 length is 17 residues.

With regard to this clone: One base away lies a much larger clone, so this may be a sequencing read error. J is TRBJ2-5 and V is TRBV18; 8 nucleotides align to TRBD2. The CDR3 has 15 residues. J was trimmed by 5 bases and V by 1 base; bases with no gene match: 6. Per germline, CDR1 KGHSH and CDR2 LQKENI. CDR3 nucleotide sequence: TGTGCCAGCTCACCACAACACGGCGGGAGGGAGACCCAGTACTTC. Translating gives CASSPQHGGRETQYF.

The genes are TRBV15 and TRBJ2-3; maybe TRBD1 (5 bases). CDR3 length: 15 amino acids. Germline V gene lookup returns CDR1 LNHNV and CDR2 YYDKDF (reference sequence). Trimming took 5 bases from V and 4 from J, leaving 16 bases between them. The DNA of the CDR3 is TGTGCCACCAGCTTCAGGGTTGGAAGCCCAGATACGCAGTATTTT. It specifies CATSFRVGSPDTQYF.

The chain combines TRBV18 with TRBJ2-6; D remains ambiguous. This CDR3 region has 15 residues. Trimming took off 4 bases at V and 0 bases at J, with 7 bases between the two ends. CDR1 KGHSH and CDR2 LQKENI come from the germline V gene. CDR3 DNA: TGTGCCAGCTCACTGAGGAACTCTGGGGCCAACGTCCTGACTTTC. Translation: CASSLRNSGANVLTF.

The chain joins TRBV7-9 to TRBJ1-6; 8 nucleotides line up with TRBD1. CDR1 and CDR2 (germline): SEHNR, FQNEAQ (reference sequence). Germline trimming cut 5 bases from V and 7 bases from J; bases unmatched to any gene: 10. The CDR3 has 16 residues. In DNA form, the CDR3 reads TGTGCCAGCAGCCCAGGGACGACAGGGGCCAATTCACCCCTCCACTTT. This codes for CASSPGTTGANSPLHF.

This chain joins TRBV9 and TRBJ1-1, with 8 positions matching TRBD1. CDR1 and CDR2 from the germline V gene are SGDLS and YYNGEE. CDR3 length: 12 amino acids. The V and J ends lost 4 bases and 7 bases, in that order; junction bases with no gene match: 3. This CDR3 is CASSRGTGEAFF. As DNA, the CDR3 is TGTGCCAGCAGCAGAGGGACAGGTGAAGCTTTCTTT.

This clone was seen a single time. The same CDR3 is also encoded by other DNA sequences in this sample. The V gene is TRBV19, the J gene TRBJ2-6; D not certain. The V gene lost 3 bases and the J gene lost 0 bases, with 6 bases spanning the gap. The germline V gene encodes CDR1 LNHDA and CDR2 SQIVND (reference sequence). The CDR3 extends over 15 amino acids. CDR3 sequence: CASSIVSSGANVLTF. The CDR3 DNA sequence: TGTGCCAGTAGTATCGTGAGCTCTGGGGCCAACGTCCTGACTTTC.

The genes are TRBV7-9 and TRBJ1-2; no definite D call. V shed 5 bases and J shed 8 bases, with 12 bases lying between them. The CDR3 runs 12 residues. Germline CDR1 is SEHNR and CDR2 is FQNEAQ (reference sequence). CDR3 nucleotide sequence: TGTGCCAGCAGCCCCAGTCCCCTGGGCTACACCTTC. Its protein is CASSPSPLGYTF.

This clone was counted between two and nine times. The DNA for the CDR3 is TGTGCCAGCAGCTTAACGCGGACTACGGACACCGGGGAGCTGTTTTTT. This encodes CASSLTRTTDTGELFF. The chain has TRBV7-3 and TRBJ2-2; tentatively, D is TRBD2 (6 bases). Per germline, CDR1 SGHTA and CDR2 FQGTGA. The CDR3 consists of 16 residues. The germline V and J ends were trimmed by 0 bases and 3 bases, with 11 bases remaining between them.

This chain links TRBV3-1 (or the pseudogene TRBV3-2) with TRBJ2-7, with 8 bases matching TRBD2. Trimming cost V 4 bases and J 4 bases; bases outside gene matches: 3. The CDR3 contains 13 residues. Per germline, CDR1 LGHDT and CDR2 YNNKEL (reference sequence). The DNA for the CDR3 is TGTGCCAGCAGCCCGGGACTAGGGTACGAGCAGTACTTC. Residues: CASSPGLGYEQYF.